This T cell receptor (beta chain) was recovered during a study of vaccination effects on CD4 cells after COVID-19. The ViraFEST assay expanded antigen-specific CD4+ T cells with viral peptide pools before sequencing. Culturing for about 10 days preceded CD4+ T cell isolation. This clone was picked up a small number of times. The target antigen is unknown. Only in-frame clones appear in the TCRdb table, and some are missing; sequencing was by immunoSEQ multiplex PCR. This table has more than 30,000 clones, roughly two thirds appearing once. The receptor comes from a human donor who received a COVID-19 vaccine. Sequencing was performed on CD4+ T cells from PBMCs cultured with HCoV-229E spike peptides, taken before COVID-19 vaccination.

For the CDR3, the DNA is TGCGCCAGCAGCTTGGGAGCGGGAGTGGCCTACAATGAGCAGTTCTTC. This encodes CASSLGAGVAYNEQFF. The genes are TRBV5-1 and TRBJ2-1; 8 bases match TRBD2. CDR3 size: 16 residues. Germline V gives CDR1 SGHRS, CDR2 YFSETQ. The trim removed 0 bases at V and 2 bases at J, leaving 4 bases unmatched.